The 22 T cell receptor beta chains reported below all come from one sample, sequenced in a study of preoperative IRX-2 immunotherapy in early breast cancer. Regarding treatment: preoperative locoregional IRX-2 cytokine immunotherapy. Method: immunoSEQ multiplex PCR; TCRdb's copy keeps in-frame clones and lacks some. The sample includes about 45,000 clones, 70% to 85% of them seen just once. Sequenced here: tumor tissue, sampled after IRX-2 immunotherapy. These receptor sequences come from a human donor with breast cancer.

This chain uses TRBV15 with TRBJ2-3; D gene unclear. The germline V gene has CDR1 LNHNV and CDR2 YYDKDF (reference sequence). This CDR3 has 19 residues. V was trimmed by 3 bases and J by 1 base, leaving 23 bases between them. In nucleotides, the CDR3 is TGTGCCACCAGCAGTACGCAGGCCCCTACTCGGCTTGGCACAGATACGCAGTATTTT. It encodes CATSSTQAPTRLGTDTQYF.

J is TRBJ2-7 and V is TRBV28, with 8 bases lining up with TRBD2. Germline assignment: CDR1 MDHEN and CDR2 SYDVKM. V dropped 6 bases and J dropped 9; count of bases not matched to a gene: 13. CDR3 length: 14 residues. The CDR3 sequence is CASSPGTRDDRQYF. The CDR3 DNA sequence: TGTGCCAGCAGCCCTGGGACTAGAGACGATAGGCAGTACTTC.

This clone was seen only a few times. This sequence joins TRBV6-8 and TRBJ2-7, with D tentatively TRBD2 (6 bases). The germline V and J ends were trimmed by 6 bases and 0 bases, with 12 bases remaining between them. The CDR3 extends over 14 amino acids. Germline CDR1 MNHGY, CDR2 SAAAGT. The CDR3 bases are TGTGCCAGCAGCTTGGGGGGTAGCTCCTACGAGCAGTACTTC. It is translated as CASSLGGSSYEQYF.

J is TRBJ2-2 and V is TRBV11-3, with TRBD1 matching over 9 bases. V lost 7 bases to trimming and J lost 5 bases; unmatched junction nucleotides: 8. This CDR3 is 15 amino acids long. Germline V gives CDR1 SGHNT, CDR2 YENEEA. The CDR3 here is CASTIGTGLTGELFF. CDR3 in DNA: TGTGCCAGCACCATCGGGACAGGGTTGACCGGGGAGCTGTTTTTT.

This rearrangement joins TRBV5-1 to TRBJ1-1, with D maybe TRBD1 (6 bases). The CDR3 is made up of 14 amino acids. The germline CDR1 and CDR2 sequences are SGHRS and YFSETQ. V was cut by 3 bases and J by 6 bases, with 15 bases left in between. This chain's CDR3 is CASSYSSGAPEAFF. DNA of the CDR3: TGCGCCAGCAGCTATTCTTCAGGGGCTCCTGAAGCTTTCTTT.

This clone was counted a few times. This chain connects TRBV18 to TRBJ1-4; a possible D gene is TRBD1 (5 bases). V lost 3 bases to trimming and J lost 5 bases, with 13 bases between them. This CDR3 spans 15 amino acids. Germline values: CDR1 KGHSH, CDR2 LQKENI. The CDR3 spells CASSPRQGDNEKLFF. CDR3 in DNA: TGTGCCAGCTCACCTCGACAAGGGGACAATGAAAAACTGTTTTTT.

The rearrangement joins TRBV28 to TRBJ2-3; no reliable D call. The CDR3 runs 14 residues. Germline CDR1 MDHEN, CDR2 SYDVKM. Trimming cost V 7 bases and J 2 bases, with 13 bases left between them. The CDR3 nucleotides are TGTGCCAGCAATCTGGCCCAAGTCACAGATACGCAGTATTTT. Its translation is CASNLAQVTDTQYF.

The rearrangement uses TRBV6-8 and TRBJ1-1, with D uncertain. The ends were cut back, 6 bases at V and 0 bases at J, with 8 bases in the middle. The CDR3 has 13 amino acids. From germline, CDR1 is MNHGY and CDR2 SAAAGT. CDR3 sequence (DNA): TGTGCCAGCAGGAAGGGTATGAACACTGAAGCTTTCTTT. Protein: CASRKGMNTEAFF.

The V and J genes are TRBV6-8 and TRBJ2-1; 8 nucleotides align to TRBD2. The CDR3 has 15 residues. V shed 5 bases, J shed 9 bases, and the junction held 12 bases outside the gene matches. CDR1 and CDR2 from the germline V gene are MNHGY and SAAAGT. CDR3 sequence (DNA): TGTGCCAGCAGTGGGGGTCGGGGGGGCGGTGGTGAGCAGTTCTTC. This translates into CASSGGRGGGGEQFF.

The rearrangement uses TRBV28 and TRBJ2-2; TRBD2 aligns across 10 bases. The junction had 9 bases not matched to a gene; V was cut back by 6 bases and J by 5 bases. CDR1 MDHEN and CDR2 SYDVKM come from the germline V gene. The CDR3 runs to 16 residues. The CDR3 loop reads CASSPTLAGETGELFF. In DNA form, the CDR3 reads TGTGCCAGCAGCCCAACCCTAGCGGGAGAGACCGGGGAGCTGTTTTTT.

The J gene is TRBJ2-7, the V gene TRBV6-8; 10 nucleotides align to TRBD1. Trimming cost V 6 bases and J 3 bases; bases outside gene matches: 8. The CDR3 contains 15 residues. Per the germline V gene, CDR1 is MNHGY and CDR2 is SAAAGT. CDR3 DNA: TGTGCCAGCAGGCCTCCGGGACAGGGGATCTACGAGCAGTACTTC. Its protein product is CASRPPGQGIYEQYF.

The CDR3 is CASSAGGSGNTIYF. CDR3 DNA sequence: TGCGCCAGCAGTGCCGGGGGCTCTGGAAACACCATATATTTT. This chain uses TRBV10-1 with TRBJ1-3; D is possibly TRBD1 (5 bases). The germline V and J ends were trimmed by 4 bases and 0 bases, with 7 bases remaining between them. Germline CDR1 and CDR2: WNHNN and SYGVQD (reference sequence). CDR3 length: 14 amino acids.

This chain joins TRBV18 and TRBJ1-6; D gene unclear. With 5 bases removed from V and 0 bases from J, the gap between germline ends came to 11 bases. Germline lookup yields CDR1 KGHSH and CDR2 LQKENI. The CDR3 is 16 amino acids. In DNA form, the CDR3 reads TGTGCCAGCTCAGAGGACCAGATCTCCTATAATTCACCCCTCCACTTT. This translates into CASSEDQISYNSPLHF.

J is TRBJ2-7 and V is TRBV6-8, with D tentatively TRBD1 or TRBD2 (6 bases each). From germline, CDR1 is MNHGY and CDR2 SAAAGT. This CDR3 has 12 amino acids. V lost 10 bases and J 6 bases, leaving 16 bases between the germline ends. The DNA for the CDR3 is TGTGCCATCGGCTGGGGGGCCCCCGAGCAGTACTTC. It is translated as CAIGWGAPEQYF.

This rearrangement joins TRBV7-1 to TRBJ1-6, with 7 bases matching TRBD1. TRBV7-1 counts as an open reading frame of uncertain function. V lost 5 bases and J lost 8; bases outside the gene matches: 9. There are 15 residues in the CDR3. The CDR3 bases are TGTGCCAGCAGCGATCTCAGGGGGATGTATTCACCCCTCCACTTT. Encoded protein: CASSDLRGMYSPLHF.

The chain carries TRBV6-8 and TRBJ2-2; 8 bases align to TRBD2. The CDR3 sequence is 16 residues long. Germline V gene sequence: CDR1 MNHGY, CDR2 SAAAGT. Trimming at V came to 10 bases and at J to 0 bases, leaving 10 bases not matched to a gene. CDR3 nucleotides: TGTGCCATCAGGAACCCGACTAGCGCGAACACCGGGGAGCTGTTTTTT. Encoded protein: CAIRNPTSANTGELFF.

This chain joins TRBV5-1 and TRBJ2-3, with a weak D call TRBD1 (7 bases). The V gene lost 4 bases and the J gene lost 8 bases, with 20 bases spanning the gap. The germline V gene has CDR1 SGHRS and CDR2 YFSETQ. CDR3 length equals 15 residues. In DNA form, the CDR3 reads TGCGCCAGCAGCCAAGCAGGACAGGAGGAGGGTACGCAGTATTTT. Its translation: CASSQAGQEEGTQYF.

The CDR3 spells CAISQDRVRQPQHF. The CDR3 bases are TGTGCCATCAGCCAGGACAGGGTTCGACAGCCCCAGCATTTT. The chain uses TRBV6-8 and TRBJ1-5; 8 bases line up with TRBD1. The germline V gene has CDR1 MNHGY and CDR2 SAAAGT. This CDR3 contains 14 residues. V trimming: 10 bases; J trimming: 7 bases; junction bases outside the gene matches: 12.

This CDR3 is CASSDYRGHYEQYF. The CDR3 DNA reads TGCGCCAGCAGTGACTACAGGGGGCACTACGAGCAGTACTTC. The V and J genes are TRBV10-2 and TRBJ2-7; TRBD1 agrees at 9 bases. Per the germline V gene, CDR1 is WSHSY and CDR2 is SAAADI. Trimming at V came to 3 bases and at J to 3 bases, leaving 3 bases not matched to a gene. The CDR3 spans 14 residues.

Only a few counts were recorded for this clone. The chain links TRBV15 to TRBJ2-1, with 13 bases lining up with TRBD2. V shed 0 bases and J 7 bases; nucleotides not matched to a gene: 6. The length of the CDR3 is 17 residues. The germline V gene encodes CDR1 LNHNV and CDR2 YYDKDF (reference sequence). The CDR3 coding sequence is TGTGCCACCAGCAGAGATAAGGGACTAGCGGGGAAAAATGAGCAGTTCTTC. As protein: CATSRDKGLAGKNEQFF.

V is TRBV7-7 and J is TRBJ2-1; tentatively, D is TRBD1 (6 bases). The germline V gene encodes CDR1 SSHAT and CDR2 FNYEAQ (reference sequence). The CDR3 spans 15 residues. The V and J ends lost 4 bases and 6 bases respectively, with 16 bases between them. This chain's CDR3 is CASSSSPLQGNEQFF. Here the CDR3 DNA reads TGTGCCAGCAGCTCTTCTCCTCTACAGGGCAATGAGCAGTTCTTC.

On this clone itself: The CDR3 end is not reached by the read, which stops 1 residue before it; the germline J gene fills it in. The gene calls are TRBV6-1 and TRBJ1-3, with D unresolved. Per the germline V gene, CDR1 is MNHNS and CDR2 is SASEGT. V was shortened by 1 base and J by 3 bases, with 16 bases between the two germline ends. The CDR3 is 17 residues long. CDR3 residues: CASSEVALKLGGNTIYF. CDR3 DNA (partial): TGTGCCAGCAGTGAAGTGGCGCTTAAACTGGGTGGAAACACCATATAT.